This T cell receptor beta chain was captured by sequencing in a study of blood T cell repertoires in COVID-19. For the study at large: The study drew acute and convalescent COVID-19 samples from the United States, Italy and Spain.

Germline V gives CDR1 LNHDA, CDR2 SQIVND (reference sequence). This CDR3 has 15 amino acids. The V gene lost 3 bases and the J gene lost 1 base, with 12 bases spanning the gap. Produced via immunoSEQ multiplex PCR; TCRdb's table is partial and in-frame only. The profile shows roughly 250,000 clones, 85% to 90% of them singletons. Input material: PBMCs or T cells enriched from blood (not recorded which). The V call is TRBV19, the J call TRBJ1-2, with D possibly matching TRBD1 (5 bases). The TCR originated in a woman younger than 30 who had recovered from COVID-19. The CDR3 region has the DNA TGTGCCAGTAGTATTATTGACAGACTTAACTATGGCTACACCTTC. It specifies CASSIIDRLNYGYTF.